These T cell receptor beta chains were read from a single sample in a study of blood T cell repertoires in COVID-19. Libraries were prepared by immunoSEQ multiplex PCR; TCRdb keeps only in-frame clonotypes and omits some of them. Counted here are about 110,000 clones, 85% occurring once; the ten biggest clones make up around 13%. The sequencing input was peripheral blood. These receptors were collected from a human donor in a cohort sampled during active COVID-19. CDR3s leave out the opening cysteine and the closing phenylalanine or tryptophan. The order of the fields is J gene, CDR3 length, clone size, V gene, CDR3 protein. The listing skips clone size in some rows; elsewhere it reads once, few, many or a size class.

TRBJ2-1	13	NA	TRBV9	ASSALGKLYNEQF
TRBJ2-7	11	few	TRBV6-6	ASLEGTDPEQY
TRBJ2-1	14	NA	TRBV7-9	ASSPTLAGGNNEQF
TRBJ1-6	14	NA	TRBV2	ASRPGQVRRNSPLH
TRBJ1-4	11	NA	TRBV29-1	SVATGNNEKLF
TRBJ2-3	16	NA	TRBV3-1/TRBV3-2	ASSRKIASGVVGDTQY
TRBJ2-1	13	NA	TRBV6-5	ASNAERGRGNEQF
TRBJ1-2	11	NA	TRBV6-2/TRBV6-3	ASSPDRAYGYT
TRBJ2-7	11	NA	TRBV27	ASSGTGAYEQY
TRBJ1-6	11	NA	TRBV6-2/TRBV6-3	ASRPTGVSPLH
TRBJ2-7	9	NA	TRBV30	AWSVRQGVH
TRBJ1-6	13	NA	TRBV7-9	ASSLVVTVESPLH
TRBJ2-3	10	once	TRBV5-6	ASSLGGTGKY
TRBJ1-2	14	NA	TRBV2	ASRAPSGQGNYGYT
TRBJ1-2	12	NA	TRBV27	ASSLISTGGGYT
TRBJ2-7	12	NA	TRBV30	AWSVGTRFYEQY
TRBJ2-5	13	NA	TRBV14	ASSQNNGRVETQY
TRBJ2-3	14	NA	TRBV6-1	ASSGNAGASTDTQY
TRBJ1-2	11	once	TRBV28	ASSPPPNYGYT
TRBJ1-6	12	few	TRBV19	ASSPAGGGSPLH
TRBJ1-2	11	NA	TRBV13	ASRSGGAYGYT
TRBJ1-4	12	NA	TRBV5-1	ASSQTDRGEKLF
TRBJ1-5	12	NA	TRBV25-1	ASSEYRTDSPQH
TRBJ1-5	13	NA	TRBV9	ASSPQPGGDQPQH
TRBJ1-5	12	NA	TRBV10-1	ACPQGCSNQPQH
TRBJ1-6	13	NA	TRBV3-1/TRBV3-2	ASSPGAREQSPLH
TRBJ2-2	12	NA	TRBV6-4	ASSPGLDTGELF
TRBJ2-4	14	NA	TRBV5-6	ASSIQGLSAKNIQY
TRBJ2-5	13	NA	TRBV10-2	ASSEPTGARETQY
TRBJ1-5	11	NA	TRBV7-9	ASSQGGNQPQH
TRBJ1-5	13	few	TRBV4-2	ASSQEEGQGQPQH
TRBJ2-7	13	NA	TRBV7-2	ASSSSQGAPYEQY
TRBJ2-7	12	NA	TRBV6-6	ASSYPTVLNEQY
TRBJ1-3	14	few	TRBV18	ASSPPGRGSGNTIY
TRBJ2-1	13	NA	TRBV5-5	ASSLRTSSYNEQF
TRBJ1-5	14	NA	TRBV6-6	ASSYSGTGGDQPQH
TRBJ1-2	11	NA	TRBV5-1	ASSSREGIGYT
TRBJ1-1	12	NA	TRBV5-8	ASSLVQGGTEAF
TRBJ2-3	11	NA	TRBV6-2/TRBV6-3	ASSLQWQDTQY
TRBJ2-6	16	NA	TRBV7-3	ASRRTGGFSSGANVLT
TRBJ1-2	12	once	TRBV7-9	ASSPLNTGYGYT
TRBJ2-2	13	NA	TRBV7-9	ASSWAGSHTGELF
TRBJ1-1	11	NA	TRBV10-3	AIKVRENTEAF
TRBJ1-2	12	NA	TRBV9	ASSERTGADGYT
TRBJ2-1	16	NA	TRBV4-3	ASSQDRGVAGSYNEQF
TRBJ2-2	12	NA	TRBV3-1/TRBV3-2	ASSRTDRGGELF
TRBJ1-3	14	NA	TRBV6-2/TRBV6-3	ASSLLRDSSGNTIY
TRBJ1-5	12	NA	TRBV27	ASRTRQGNQPQH
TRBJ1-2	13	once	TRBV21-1	ASSPDRGGNYGYT
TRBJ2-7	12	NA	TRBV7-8	ASSLGTGRDEQY
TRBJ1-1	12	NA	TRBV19	ASSIVGGSTEAF
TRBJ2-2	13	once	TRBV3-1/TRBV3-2	ASRPSSGVSGELF
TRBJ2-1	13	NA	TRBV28	ASRRPGQKTNEQF
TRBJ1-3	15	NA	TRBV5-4	ASSLKSQGVSGNTIY
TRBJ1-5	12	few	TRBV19	ASEGQGDRQPQH
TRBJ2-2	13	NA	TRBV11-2	ASSPLTGNTGELF